Below are 9 T cell receptor beta chains sequenced from a single sample in a study of identical twins (dated by TCRdb to the mid-2010s). Libraries came from 5' RACE. The listed sequencing device is Illumina HiSeq 2000. Clones were called with MiXCR by TCRdb after fastp trimmed the public reads at Q25, and only in-frame beta chains were retained. Rows with one shared CDR3 protein collapse into an entry with the most common genes and DNA. The sample includes roughly 480,000 distinct CDR3 sequences, with roughly a quarter observed a single time. The ten biggest clones cover around 3% of the sample. The same specimen was also included in a second study, on T cells expressing NK-cell markers.

Source material: CD4+ T cells sorted from blood. The source of these receptors is a woman between 18 and 29 years old in good health.

The CDR3 DNA sequence: TGCGCCAGCAGCCAAGGGGTCGCAGGGGAGCCCACAGCATCTGGGGCCAACGTCCTGACTTTC. Translation: CASSQGVAGEPTASGANVLTF. This chain joins TRBV4-1 and TRBJ2-6; tentatively, D is TRBD1 (6 bases). This CDR3 spans 21 amino acids. Germline CDR1 is MGHRA and CDR2 is YSYEKL. Trimming shortened V by 1 base and J by 1 base, and 23 bases separated the two germline ends.

J is TRBJ2-4 and V is TRBV7-8, with D tentatively TRBD2 (5 bases). V was clipped by 5 bases and J by 0 bases, with 8 bases between them. CDR1 and CDR2 (germline): SGHVS, FQNEAQ. The CDR3 consists of 14 residues. The CDR3 here is CASSRTEAKNIQYF. Here the CDR3 DNA reads TGTGCCAGCAGCCGGACTGAAGCCAAAAACATTCAGTACTTC.

The J gene is TRBJ2-1, the V gene TRBV5-4; the match to TRBD2 covers 7 bases. V trimming: 3 bases; J trimming: 0 bases; junction bases outside the gene matches: 18. This CDR3 has 20 amino acids. Germline V gene data show CDR1 as SGHNT and CDR2 as YYREEE (reference sequence). The CDR3 DNA reads as TGTGCCAGCAGCTCTCCGCTAAAGCGGGGTCCGTTAAGCTCCTACAATGAGCAGTTCTTC. This gives the protein CASSSPLKRGPLSSYNEQFF. Full variable domain (remainder filled in from reference TRBV5-4 and TRBJ2-1): ETGVTQSPTHLIKTRGQQVTLRCSSQSGHNTVSWYQQALGQGPQFIFQYYREEENGRGNFPPRFSGLQFPNYSSELNVNALELDDSALYLCASSSPLKRGPLSSYNEQFFGPGTRLTVL.

This clonotype was recorded a few times. The rearrangement links TRBV6-5 to TRBJ2-3; D may be TRBD2 (5 bases). The CDR3 runs to 18 residues. The germline V gene encodes CDR1 MNHEY and CDR2 SVGAGI. The germline V and J ends were trimmed by 2 bases and 2 bases, with 20 bases remaining between them. The CDR3, as DNA: TGTGCCAGCAGTTACACCCTCCCTGACTACGATACCACAGATACGCAGTATTTT. Its protein is CASSYTLPDYDTTDTQYF.

The J gene is TRBJ2-1, the V gene TRBV20-1, with D unclear. V was trimmed by 0 bases and J by 5 bases, leaving 8 bases between them. The germline gives CDR1 DFQATT, CDR2 SNEGSKA (reference sequence). CDR3 length: 13 amino acids. CDR3 nucleotide sequence: TGCAGTGCTAGAGATCGCTTTCACAATGAGCAGTTCTTC. Amino acids: CSARDRFHNEQFF.

The chain recombines TRBV12-3 or TRBV12-4 with TRBJ2-7; TRBD2 matches 9 bases. With 1 base clipped from V and 4 bases from J, the junction kept 8 bases outside the gene matches. This CDR3 region has 16 residues. CDR3: CASSLGGSGRGYEQYF. The CDR3 nucleotides read TGTGCCAGCAGTTTAGGTGGTAGCGGGAGAGGGTACGAGCAGTACTTC.

In this sample, this clonotype turned up a few times. The rearrangement uses TRBV29-1 and TRBJ1-1, with 8 bases fitting TRBD1. J gave up 3 bases and V 7 bases, and 7 bases lay outside the gene matches. The V gene's germline CDR1 is SQVTM and CDR2 ANQGSEA. The CDR3 is 13 residues long. CDR3 in DNA: TGCAGCGGCTTATACAGGGGGGACACTGAAGCTTTCTTT. This encodes CSGLYRGDTEAFF. The full variable domain, in which reference TRBV29-1 and TRBJ1-1 provide the parts outside the CDR3, is SAVISQKPSRDICQRGTSLTIQCQVDSQVTMMFWYRQQPGQSLTLIATANQGSEATYESGFVIDKFPISRPNLTFSTLTVSNMSPEDSSIYLCSGLYRGDTEAFFGQGTRLTVV.

This rearrangement joins TRBV18 to TRBJ2-7; D unclear. V was shortened by 0 bases and J by 2 bases, with 11 bases between the two germline ends. Looked up from germline, CDR1 is KGHSH and CDR2 is LQKENI. The CDR3 contains 15 residues. The CDR3 coding sequence is TGTGCCAGCTCACCACCGGCCAGCTCAACCTACGAGCAGTACTTC. Translated, it gives CASSPPASSTYEQYF.

The chain combines TRBV27 with TRBJ1-2, with a possible D match to TRBD1 (5 bases). Germline CDR1 MNHEY, CDR2 SMNVEV (reference sequence). This CDR3 has 12 amino acids. V was shortened by 6 bases and J by 8 bases, with 13 bases between the two germline ends. CDR3 nucleotides: TGTGCCAGCAGACGCAGGGAGCAGGGCTACACCTTC. It yields the protein CASRRREQGYTF.